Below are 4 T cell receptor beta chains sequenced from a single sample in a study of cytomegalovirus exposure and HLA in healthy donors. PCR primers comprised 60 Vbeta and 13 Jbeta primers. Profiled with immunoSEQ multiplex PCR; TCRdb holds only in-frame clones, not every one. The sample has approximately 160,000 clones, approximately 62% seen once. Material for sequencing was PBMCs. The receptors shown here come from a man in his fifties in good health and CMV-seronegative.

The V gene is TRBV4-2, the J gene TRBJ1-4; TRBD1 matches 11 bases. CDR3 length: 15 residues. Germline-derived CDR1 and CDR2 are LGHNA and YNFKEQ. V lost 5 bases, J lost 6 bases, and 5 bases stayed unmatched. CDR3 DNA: TGTGCCAGCAGCGGACAGGGGGCATGGGATGAAAAACTGTTTTTT. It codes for CASSGQGAWDEKLFF.

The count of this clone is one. CDR3 bases: TGTGCCAGTAGTACGGGACTGCTTGAAGCTTTCTTT. It specifies CASSTGLLEAFF. The chain combines TRBV19 with TRBJ1-1; D is possibly TRBD1 (5 bases). This CDR3 region has 12 residues. Per germline, CDR1 LNHDA and CDR2 SQIVND (reference sequence). V gave up 4 bases and J gave up 7 bases, with 10 bases separating them.

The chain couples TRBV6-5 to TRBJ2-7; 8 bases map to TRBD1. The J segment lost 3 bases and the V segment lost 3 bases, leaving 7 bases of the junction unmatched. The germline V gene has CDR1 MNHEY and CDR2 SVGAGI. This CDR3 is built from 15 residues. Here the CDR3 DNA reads TGTGCCAGCAGTTATCGGACAGGGTTCTTCTACGAGCAGTACTTC. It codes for CASSYRTGFFYEQYF.

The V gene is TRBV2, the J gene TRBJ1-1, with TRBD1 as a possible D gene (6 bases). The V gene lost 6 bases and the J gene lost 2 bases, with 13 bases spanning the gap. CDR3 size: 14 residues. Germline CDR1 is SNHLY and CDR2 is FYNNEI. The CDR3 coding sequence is TGTGCCAGCAGGGAGACAGGACTTAACACTGAAGCTTTCTTT. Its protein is CASRETGLNTEAFF.